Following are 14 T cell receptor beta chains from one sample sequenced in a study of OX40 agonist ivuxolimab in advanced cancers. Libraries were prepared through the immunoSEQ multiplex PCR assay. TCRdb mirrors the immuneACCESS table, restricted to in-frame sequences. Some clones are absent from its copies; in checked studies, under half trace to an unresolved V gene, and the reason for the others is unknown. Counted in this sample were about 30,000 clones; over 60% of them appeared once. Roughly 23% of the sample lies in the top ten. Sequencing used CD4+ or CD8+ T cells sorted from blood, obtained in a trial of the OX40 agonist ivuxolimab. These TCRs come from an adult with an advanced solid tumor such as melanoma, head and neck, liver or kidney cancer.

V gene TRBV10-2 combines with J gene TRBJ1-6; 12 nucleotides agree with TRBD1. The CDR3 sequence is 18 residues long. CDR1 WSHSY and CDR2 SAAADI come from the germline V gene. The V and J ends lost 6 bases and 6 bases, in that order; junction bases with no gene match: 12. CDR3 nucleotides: TGCGCCAGCAGCGAGGGGGACAGGGGGCTCTGGGGTAATTCACCCCTCCACTTT. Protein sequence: CASSEGDRGLWGNSPLHF.

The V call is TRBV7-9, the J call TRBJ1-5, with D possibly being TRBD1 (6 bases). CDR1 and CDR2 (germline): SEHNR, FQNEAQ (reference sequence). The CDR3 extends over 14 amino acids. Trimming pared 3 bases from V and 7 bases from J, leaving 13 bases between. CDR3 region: CASSLSGEAQPQHF. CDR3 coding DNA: TGTGCCAGCAGCTTGTCAGGGGAAGCCCAGCCCCAGCATTTT. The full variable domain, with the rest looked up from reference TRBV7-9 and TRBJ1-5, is DTGVSQNPRHKITKRGQNVTFRCDPISEHNRLYWYRQTLGQGPEFLTYFQNEAQLEKSRLLSDRFSAERPKGSFSTLEIQRTEQGDSAMYLCASSLSGEAQPQHFGDGTRLSIL.

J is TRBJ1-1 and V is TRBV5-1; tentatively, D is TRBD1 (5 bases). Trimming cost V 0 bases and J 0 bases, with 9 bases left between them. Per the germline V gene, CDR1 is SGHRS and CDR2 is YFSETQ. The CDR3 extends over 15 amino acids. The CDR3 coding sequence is TGCGCCAGCAGCTTGGGGGGACGTATGAACACTGAAGCTTTCTTT. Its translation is CASSLGGRMNTEAFF. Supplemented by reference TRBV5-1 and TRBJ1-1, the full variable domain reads KAGVTQTPRYLIKTRGQQVTLSCSPISGHRSVSWYQQTPGQGLQFLFEYFSETQRNKGNFPGRFSGRQFSNSRSEMNVSTLELGDSALYLCASSLGGRMNTEAFFGQGTRLTVV.

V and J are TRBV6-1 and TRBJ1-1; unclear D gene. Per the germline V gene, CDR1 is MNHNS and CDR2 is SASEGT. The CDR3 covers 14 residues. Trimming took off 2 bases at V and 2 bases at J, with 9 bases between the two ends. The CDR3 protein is CASSEHQPNTEAFF. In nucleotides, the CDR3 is TGTGCCAGCAGTGAACACCAGCCAAACACTGAAGCTTTCTTT.

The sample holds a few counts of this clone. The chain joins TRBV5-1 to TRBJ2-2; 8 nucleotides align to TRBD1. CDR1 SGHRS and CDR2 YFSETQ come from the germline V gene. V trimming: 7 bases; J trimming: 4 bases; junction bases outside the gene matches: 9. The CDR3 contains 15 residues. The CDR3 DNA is TGCGCCAGCTTACCTCAGGGGGCGACCACCGGGGAGCTGTTTTTT. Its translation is CASLPQGATTGELFF.

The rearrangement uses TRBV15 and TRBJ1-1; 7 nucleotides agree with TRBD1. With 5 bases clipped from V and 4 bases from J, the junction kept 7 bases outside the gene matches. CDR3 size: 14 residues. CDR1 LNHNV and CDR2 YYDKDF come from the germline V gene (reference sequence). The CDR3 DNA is TGTGCCACCAGCCACAGGGGTTACAGCACTGAAGCTTTCTTT. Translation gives CATSHRGYSTEAFF.

The CDR3 spells CASRRGAITGELFF. CDR3 nucleotide sequence: TGCGCCAGCAGAAGAGGGGCAATCACCGGGGAGCTGTTTTTT. V is TRBV4-1 and J is TRBJ2-2; TRBD1 or TRBD2 may be the D gene (5 bases each). CDR1 MGHRA and CDR2 YSYEKL come from the germline V gene. Trimming removed 6 bases at V and 4 bases at J, with 12 bases between. The CDR3 consists of 14 residues.

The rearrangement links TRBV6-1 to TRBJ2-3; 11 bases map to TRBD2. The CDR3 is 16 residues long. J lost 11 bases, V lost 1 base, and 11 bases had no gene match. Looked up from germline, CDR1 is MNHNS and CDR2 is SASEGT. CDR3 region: CASSEEGFTSGGGQYF. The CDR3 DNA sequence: TGTGCCAGCAGTGAAGAGGGGTTTACTAGCGGGGGTGGGCAGTATTTT.

The DNA for the CDR3 is TGTGCCAGCTCACTTACCTCGGACAGCAATCAGCCCCAGCATTTT. This sequence encodes CASSLTSDSNQPQHF. V and J are TRBV18 and TRBJ1-5, with unresolved D. The V and J ends lost 4 bases and 1 base respectively, with 11 bases between them. Germline lookup yields CDR1 KGHSH and CDR2 LQKENI. The CDR3 covers 15 residues.

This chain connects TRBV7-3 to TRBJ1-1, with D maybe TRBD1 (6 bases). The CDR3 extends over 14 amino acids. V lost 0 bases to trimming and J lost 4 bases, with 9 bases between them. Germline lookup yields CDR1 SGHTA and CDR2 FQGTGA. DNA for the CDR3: TGTGCCAGCAGCTTAACGGACAGTCCCACTGAAGCTTTCTTT. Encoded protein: CASSLTDSPTEAFF.

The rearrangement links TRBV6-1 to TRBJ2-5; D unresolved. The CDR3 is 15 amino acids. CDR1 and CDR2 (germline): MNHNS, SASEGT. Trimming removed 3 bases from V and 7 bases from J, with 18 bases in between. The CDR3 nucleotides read TGTGCCAGCAGTGAGACCGACGGTACCGTTCGGACCCAGTACTTC. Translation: CASSETDGTVRTQYF.

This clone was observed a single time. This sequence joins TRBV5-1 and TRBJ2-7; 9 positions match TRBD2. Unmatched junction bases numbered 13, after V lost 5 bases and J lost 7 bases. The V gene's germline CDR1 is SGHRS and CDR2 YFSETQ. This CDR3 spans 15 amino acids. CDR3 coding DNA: TGCGCCAGCAGTTCTCTAGCGGGGCCCCTCGGGGAGCAGTACTTC. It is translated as CASSSLAGPLGEQYF.

The chain's CDR3 is CASSGVSGDTQYF. CDR3 bases: TGTGCCAGCAGTGGGGTTAGCGGTGATACGCAGTATTTT. The chain couples TRBV2 to TRBJ2-3, with a tentative D call TRBD2 (6 bases). Germline values: CDR1 SNHLY, CDR2 FYNNEI. CDR3 length equals 13 residues. The V and J ends lost 4 bases and 6 bases respectively, with 11 bases between them.

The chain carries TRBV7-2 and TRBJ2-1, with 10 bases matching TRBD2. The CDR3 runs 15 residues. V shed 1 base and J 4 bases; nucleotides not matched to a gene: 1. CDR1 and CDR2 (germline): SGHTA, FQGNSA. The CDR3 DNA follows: TGTGCCAGCAGCTTAGGACTAGCGGGTTACAATGAGCAGTTCTTC. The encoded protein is CASSLGLAGYNEQFF.